One T cell receptor (beta chain) is described in this entry. Its antigen is not known. Amplification used 60 Vbeta primers and 13 Jbeta primers. Data came from immunoSEQ multiplex PCR; TCRdb stores just in-frame clones and leaves some out. The table lists about 270,000 clones, around 86% of them singletons. This sample stems from a study of cytomegalovirus exposure and HLA in healthy donors. Study-level results: Relative to the 666-donor mean, N-insertions were reportedly fewer in an Asian-associated ancestry cluster in a later analysis. Later work associated fewer than 20,000 TCR beta sequences with HLA alleles at 0.05 false discovery rate. As a later analysis revealed, the rate of TCR association differed by HLA locus, with DRB1 most and HLA-C fewest.

The CDR3 has 15 amino acids. The germline V and J ends were trimmed by 3 bases and 2 bases, with 11 bases remaining between them. Germline CDR1 reads MDHEN; CDR2 reads SYDVKM. The clonotype comes from a man between 40 and 49 years old in good health and CMV-seropositive. The sequenced sample consisted of PBMCs. The genes are TRBV28 and TRBJ1-3; D is uncertain. The CDR3 coding sequence is TGTGCCAGCAGTTTCGGGTCGGGGACTGGAAACACCATATATTTT. Translation gives CASSFGSGTGNTIYF.